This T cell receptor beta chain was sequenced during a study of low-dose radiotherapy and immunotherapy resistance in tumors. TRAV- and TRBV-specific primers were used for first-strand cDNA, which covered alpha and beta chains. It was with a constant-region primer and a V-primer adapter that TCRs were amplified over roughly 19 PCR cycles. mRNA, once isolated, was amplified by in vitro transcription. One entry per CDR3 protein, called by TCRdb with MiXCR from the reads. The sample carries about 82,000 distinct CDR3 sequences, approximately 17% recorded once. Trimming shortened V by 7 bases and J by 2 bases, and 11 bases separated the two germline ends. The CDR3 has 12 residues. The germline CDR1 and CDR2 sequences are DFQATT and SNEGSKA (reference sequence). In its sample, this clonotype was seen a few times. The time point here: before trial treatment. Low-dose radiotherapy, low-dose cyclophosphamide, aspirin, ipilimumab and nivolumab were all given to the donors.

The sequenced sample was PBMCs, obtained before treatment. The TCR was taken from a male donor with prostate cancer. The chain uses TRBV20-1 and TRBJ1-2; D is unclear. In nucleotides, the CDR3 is TGCAGTGAGGATCGGCTGAACTATGGCTACACCTTC. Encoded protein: CSEDRLNYGYTF.